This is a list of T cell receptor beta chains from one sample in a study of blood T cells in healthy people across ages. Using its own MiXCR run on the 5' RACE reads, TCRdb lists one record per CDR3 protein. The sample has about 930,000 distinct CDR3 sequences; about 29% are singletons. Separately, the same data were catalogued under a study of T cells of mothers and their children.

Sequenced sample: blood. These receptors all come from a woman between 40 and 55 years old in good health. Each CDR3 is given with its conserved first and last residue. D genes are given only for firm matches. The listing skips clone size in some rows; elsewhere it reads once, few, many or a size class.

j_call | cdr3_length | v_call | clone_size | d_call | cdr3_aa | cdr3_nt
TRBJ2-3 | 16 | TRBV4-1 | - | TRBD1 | CASSQRAQGAADTQYF | TGCGCCAGCAGCCAACGGGCACAGGGGGCCGCAGATACGCAGTATTTT
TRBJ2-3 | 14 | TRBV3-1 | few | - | CASTRTPFTDTQYF | TGTGCCAGCACCCGGACTCCCTTCACAGATACGCAGTATTTT
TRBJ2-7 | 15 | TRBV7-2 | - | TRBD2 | CASSLAGGDHYEQYF | TGTGCCAGCAGCTTAGCCGGGGGGGACCACTACGAGCAGTACTTC
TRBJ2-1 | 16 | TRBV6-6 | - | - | CASSYEAWSSYNEQFF | TGTGCCAGCAGTTACGAGGCTTGGAGCTCCTACAATGAGCAGTTCTTC
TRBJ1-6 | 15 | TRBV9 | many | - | CASSGRAGAESPLHF | TGTGCCAGCAGCGGGCGCGCCGGGGCTGAATCACCCCTCCACTTT
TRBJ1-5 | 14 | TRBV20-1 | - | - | CSARKIEGYQPQHF | TGCAGTGCTAGAAAAATAGAGGGGTATCAGCCCCAGCATTTT
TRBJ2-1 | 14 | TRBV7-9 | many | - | CASSHVTGSNEQFF | TGTGCCAGCAGCCACGTGACAGGTAGCAATGAGCAGTTCTTC
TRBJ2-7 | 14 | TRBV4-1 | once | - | CASSLTRMTYEQYF | TGCGCCAGCAGCCTGACCCGAATGACCTACGAGCAGTACTTC
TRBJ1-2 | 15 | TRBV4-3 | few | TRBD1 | CAGSQDSTGEYGYTF | TGCGCCGGCAGCCAAGATTCGACAGGGGAATATGGCTACACCTTC
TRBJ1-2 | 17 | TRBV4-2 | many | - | CASSQDISGQSFLGYTF | TGTGCCAGCAGCCAAGATATCTCGGGACAATCTTTCTTGGGCTACACCTTC
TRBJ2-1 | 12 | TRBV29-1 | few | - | CSVVEGINEQFF | TGCAGCGTTGTGGAGGGGATCAATGAGCAGTTCTTC
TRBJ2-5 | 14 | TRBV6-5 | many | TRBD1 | CASSRRDRALSQYF | TGTGCCAGCAGTCGCCGGGACAGGGCACTAAGCCAGTACTTC
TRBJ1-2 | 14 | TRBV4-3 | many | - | CASSQQTVNYGYTF | TGCGCCAGCAGCCAACAAACCGTTAACTATGGCTACACCTTC
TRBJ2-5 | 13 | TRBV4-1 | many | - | CASSQGPHETQYF | TGCGCCAGCAGCCAGGGACCTCATGAGACCCAGTACTTC
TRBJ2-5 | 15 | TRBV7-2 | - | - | CASSLPGGGYNEQYF | TGTGCCAGCAGCTTACCGGGGGGCGGTTACAATGAGCAGTACTTC
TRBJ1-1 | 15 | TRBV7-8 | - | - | CASSPRGGVNTEAFF | TGTGCCAGCAGCCCGCGGGGTGGGGTGAACACTGAAGCTTTCTTT
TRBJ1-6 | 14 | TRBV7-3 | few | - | CASSYGHNNSPLHF | TGTGCCAGCAGCTACGGACATAATAATTCACCCCTCCACTTT
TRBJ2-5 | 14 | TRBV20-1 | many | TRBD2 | CSAPSGGAEETQYF | TGCAGTGCCCCTAGCGGGGGGGCCGAGGAGACCCAGTACTTC
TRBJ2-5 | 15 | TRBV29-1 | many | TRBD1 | CSVYPDREVTETQYF | TGCAGCGTTTATCCGGACAGGGAAGTGACGGAGACCCAGTACTTC
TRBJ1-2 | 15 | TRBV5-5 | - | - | CASSLALTGAYGYTF | TGTGCCAGCAGCTTGGCCCTGACTGGAGCTTATGGCTACACCTTC
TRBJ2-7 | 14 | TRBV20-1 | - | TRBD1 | CSARPGQGGYEQYF | TGCAGTGCTAGACCGGGACAGGGGGGCTACGAGCAGTACTTC
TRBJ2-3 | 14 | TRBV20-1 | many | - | CSANGPPSTDTQYF | TGCAGTGCTAACGGGCCTCCTAGCACAGATACGCAGTATTTT
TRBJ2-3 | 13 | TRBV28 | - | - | CASSAISTDTQYF | TGTGCCAGCTCAGCCATCAGCACAGATACGCAGTATTTT
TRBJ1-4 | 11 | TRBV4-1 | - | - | CASSQDEKLFF | TGCGCCAGCAGCCAAGATGAAAAACTGTTTTTT
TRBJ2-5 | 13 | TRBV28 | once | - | CANSPGQQETQYF | TGTGCCAACAGTCCCGGACAGCAAGAGACCCAGTACTTC
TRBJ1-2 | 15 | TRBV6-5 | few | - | CASSYSNTGRHGYTF | TGTGCCAGCAGTTACTCGAACACAGGGAGACATGGCTACACCTTC
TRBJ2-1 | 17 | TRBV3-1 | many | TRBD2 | CASSQATLREAYNEQFF | TGTGCCAGCAGCCAAGCAACCTTGCGGGAGGCTTACAATGAGCAGTTCTTC
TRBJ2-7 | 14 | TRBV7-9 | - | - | CASSFGDSRYEQYF | TGTGCCAGCAGCTTTGGTGACAGCCGCTACGAGCAGTACTTC
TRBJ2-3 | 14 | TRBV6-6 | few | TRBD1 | CASPPGQGTDTQYF | TGTGCCAGCCCGCCGGGACAGGGAACAGATACGCAGTATTTT
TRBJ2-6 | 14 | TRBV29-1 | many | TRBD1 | CSVGTGPGANVLTF | TGCAGCGTCGGGACAGGGCCCGGGGCCAACGTCCTGACTTTC
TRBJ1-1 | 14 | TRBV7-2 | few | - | CASSFSRLYTEAFF | TGTGCCAGCAGCTTTAGCAGGTTGTACACTGAAGCTTTCTTT
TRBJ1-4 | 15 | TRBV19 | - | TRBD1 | CASSTPGTGHEKLFF | TGTGCCAGTAGCACTCCCGGGACAGGGCATGAAAAACTGTTTTTT
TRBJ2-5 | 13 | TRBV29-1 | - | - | CSVSYVVQETQYF | TGCAGCGTTAGCTATGTAGTGCAAGAGACCCAGTACTTC
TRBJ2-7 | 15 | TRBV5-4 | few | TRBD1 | CASSSQDRVSYEQYF | TGTGCCAGCAGCTCGCAGGACAGGGTCTCCTACGAGCAGTACTTC
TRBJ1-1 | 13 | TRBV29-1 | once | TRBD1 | CSAADRGVTEAFF | TGCAGCGCCGCGGACAGGGGGGTCACTGAAGCTTTCTTT
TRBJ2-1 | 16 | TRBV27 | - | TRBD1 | CASSLRGQGSYNEQFF | TGTGCCAGCAGTTTACGTGGACAGGGCTCCTACAATGAGCAGTTCTTC
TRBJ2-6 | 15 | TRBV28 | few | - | CASCDIGAGANVLTF | TGTGCCAGCTGTGACATCGGGGCTGGGGCCAACGTCCTGACTTTC
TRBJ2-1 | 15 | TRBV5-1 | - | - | CASSPTQGNHNEQFF | TGCGCCAGCAGCCCGACCCAGGGGAACCACAATGAGCAGTTCTTC
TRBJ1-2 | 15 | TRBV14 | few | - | CASSQDWLPSYGYTF | TGTGCCAGCAGCCAAGATTGGCTACCCAGCTATGGCTACACCTTC
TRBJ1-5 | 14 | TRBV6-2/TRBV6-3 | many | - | CASSADTRGQPQHF | TGTGCCAGCAGTGCGGACACCCGAGGGCAGCCCCAGCATTTT
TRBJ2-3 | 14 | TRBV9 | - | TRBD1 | CASSADRATDTQYF | TGTGCCAGCAGCGCCGACAGGGCCACAGATACGCAGTATTTT
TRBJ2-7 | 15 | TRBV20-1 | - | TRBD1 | CSARDLRGNSYEQDF | TGCAGTGCTAGAGATCTCAGGGGGAACTCCTACGAGCAGGACTTC
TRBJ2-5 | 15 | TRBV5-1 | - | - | CASHATQAPQETQYF | TGCGCCAGCCATGCGACGCAGGCCCCGCAAGAGACCCAGTACTTC
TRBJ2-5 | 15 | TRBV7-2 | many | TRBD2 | CASSPVTGGQETQYF | TGTGCCAGCAGCCCCGTGACGGGGGGGCAAGAGACCCAGTACTTC
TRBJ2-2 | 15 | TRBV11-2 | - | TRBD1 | CASSLVSGQGGELFF | TGTGCCAGCAGCTTAGTTTCGGGACAGGGCGGGGAGCTGTTTTTT
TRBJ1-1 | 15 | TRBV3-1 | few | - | CASSQNGPSNTEAFF | TGTGCCAGCAGCCAAAACGGACCGTCCAACACTGAAGCTTTCTTT
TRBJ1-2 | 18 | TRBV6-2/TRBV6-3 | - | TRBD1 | CASRNAGLRRTGTYGYTF | TGTGCCAGCAGGAACGCTGGACTAAGGCGGACAGGGACCTATGGCTACACCTTC
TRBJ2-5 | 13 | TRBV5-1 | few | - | CASSEYAAYKQYF | TGCGCCAGCAGCGAATACGCGGCCTACAAGCAGTACTTC
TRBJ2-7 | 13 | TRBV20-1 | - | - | CSARAGALGEQYF | TGCAGTGCCCGGGCGGGGGCCTTGGGGGAGCAGTACTTC
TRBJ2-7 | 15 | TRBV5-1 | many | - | CASSLEGGREYEQYF | TGCGCCAGCAGCTTGGAAGGGGGAAGGGAGTACGAGCAGTACTTC
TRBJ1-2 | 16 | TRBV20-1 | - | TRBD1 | CSASHGDRGRVSGYTF | TGCAGTGCTAGCCACGGGGACAGGGGGCGGGTTAGTGGCTACACCTTC
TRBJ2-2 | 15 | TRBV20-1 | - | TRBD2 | CSAREPGLASGELFF | TGCAGTGCTAGAGAACCGGGACTAGCGTCCGGGGAGCTGTTTTTT
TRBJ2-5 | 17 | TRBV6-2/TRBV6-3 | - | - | CASSPGIGTRGDDERYF | TGTGCCAGCAGCCCTGGAATAGGGACCAGGGGTGACGATGAGCGGTACTTC
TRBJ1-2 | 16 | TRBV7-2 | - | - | CASSQSPGLSIGSYTF | TGTGCCAGCAGTCAAAGCCCCGGACTCTCCATCGGTAGCTACACCTTC
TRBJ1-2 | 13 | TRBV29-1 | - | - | CSVDGQGKGGYTF | TGCAGCGTTGATGGGCAGGGGAAGGGCGGCTACACCTTC
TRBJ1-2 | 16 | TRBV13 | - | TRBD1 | CASSLIGTGLNYGYTF | TGTGCCAGCAGCTTAATCGGGACAGGACTTAACTATGGCTACACCTTC
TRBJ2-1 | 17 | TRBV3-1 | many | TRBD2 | CASSQGGTSGRYNEQFF | TGTGCCAGCAGCCAAGGCGGAACTAGCGGGAGATACAATGAGCAGTTCTTC